The text below deals with one T cell receptor beta chain. The data are from a study of T-cell reconstitution after alpha-beta-depleted transplantation in children. It was with unique molecular identifiers that the TCRbeta library was prepared. TCRdb re-called the PCR reads with MiXCR, one entry per CDR3 protein. Here the sample spans some 500,000 distinct CDR3 sequences, around 17% being singletons. Trimming cost V 0 bases and J 6 bases, with 18 bases left between them. CDR1 is SGHRS and CDR2 is YFSETQ in the germline V gene. This CDR3 has 16 residues. The sequencing here drew on PBMCs from the stem cell graft donor, taken from the stem cell graft. The chain uses TRBV5-1 and TRBJ1-1, with a weak D call TRBD1 (6 bases). The origin of this receptor is a human donor who donated a stem cell graft to a child with acute lymphoblastic leukemia. CDR3: CASSLVTGTKLAEAFF. Written as DNA, the CDR3 is TGCGCCAGCAGCTTGGTGACGGGGACAAAACTTGCTGAAGCTTTCTTT.